Each of the 7 T cell receptor beta chains below was sequenced from the same sample in a study of shared clonotypes between healthy human individuals. TCRdb's table, derived via immunoSEQ multiplex PCR, lists solely in-frame clones and lacks some. The data contain about 2.4 million clones, just over 90% of them singletons. Material for sequencing was naive CD4+ T cells sorted from blood. The subset denotes: CD45RA+ positively selected. The receptors stem from a man aged 18-30 years in good health.

The rearrangement joins TRBV9 to TRBJ2-7; D possibly corresponds to TRBD2 (6 bases). The V end lost 0 bases, the J end lost 7 bases, and 17 bases lay between the germline ends. Per germline, CDR1 SGDLS and CDR2 YYNGEE. The CDR3 totals 15 residues. CDR3 in amino acids: CASSVGLVGVGEQYF. The CDR3 DNA reads TGTGCCAGCAGCGTAGGACTAGTAGGTGTAGGGGAGCAGTACTTC.

This clone was detected once. In nucleotides, the CDR3 is TGTGCCAGCGAACAGGGGCTAGTTCTGTCCAATGAGCAGTTCTTC. It is translated as CASEQGLVLSNEQFF. The chain uses TRBV6-6 and TRBJ2-1, with 7 bases that match TRBD1. The germline CDR1 and CDR2 sequences are MNHNY and SVGAGI (reference sequence). V dropped 8 bases and J dropped 6; count of bases not matched to a gene: 13. The CDR3 runs to 15 residues.

This chain uses TRBV11-2 with TRBJ2-5; 13 nucleotides line up with TRBD2. V trimming: 3 bases; J trimming: 8 bases; junction bases outside the gene matches: 9. The V gene's germline CDR1 is SGHAT and CDR2 FQNNGV. The CDR3 consists of 16 residues. CDR3 in DNA: TGTGCCAGCAGCTTGGGCCGGACTAGCGGGGGCCCTACCCAGTACTTC. This translates into CASSLGRTSGGPTQYF.

This sequence joins TRBV18 and TRBJ2-1, with no clear D. V shed 0 bases and J shed 5 bases, with 5 bases lying between them. The CDR3 consists of 13 residues. CDR1 and CDR2 from the germline V gene are KGHSH and LQKENI. For the CDR3, the DNA is TGTGCCAGCTCACCACCGGTGGACAATGAGCAGTTCTTC. It specifies CASSPPVDNEQFF. Filled out from reference TRBV18 and TRBJ2-1, the complete variable domain reads NAGVMQNPRHLVRRRGQEARLRCSPMKGHSHVYWYRQLPEEGLKFMVYLQKENIIDESGMPKERFSAEFPKEGPSILRIQQVVRGDSAAYFCASSPPVDNEQFFGPGTRLTVL.

The chain couples TRBV15 to TRBJ2-3; tentative D call: TRBD1 (6 bases). The CDR3 is 15 residues long. The V gene lost 2 bases and the J gene lost 3 bases, with 12 bases spanning the gap. Germline CDR1 reads LNHNV; CDR2 reads YYDKDF (reference sequence). CDR3 nucleotide sequence: TGTGCCACCAGCAGAAGACAGGCGAAGACAGATACGCAGTATTTT. Translated, it gives CATSRRQAKTDTQYF.

The chain joins TRBV13 to TRBJ2-3, with 10 positions matching TRBD2. The CDR3 has 18 residues. The germline gives CDR1 PRHDT, CDR2 FYEKMQ (reference sequence). Trimming at V came to 2 bases and at J to 0 bases, leaving 8 bases not matched to a gene. The CDR3 DNA reads as TGTGCCAGCAGCTTAATAGGGAGGACTAGCGGCAGCACAGATACGCAGTATTTT. Translated, it gives CASSLIGRTSGSTDTQYF.

The V and J genes are TRBV5-6 and TRBJ1-2; possible D gene TRBD1, 5 bases. Germline loops: CDR1 SGHDT, CDR2 YYEEEE. The CDR3 spans 15 residues. With 3 bases removed from V and 4 bases from J, the gap between germline ends came to 16 bases. The CDR3 region is CASSWAPGSSYGYTF. CDR3 bases: TGTGCCAGCAGCTGGGCTCCAGGGTCCTCCTATGGCTACACCTTC.